Below are 29 T cell receptor beta chains sequenced from a single sample in a study of blood T cells in healthy people across ages. It was with a sample-barcoded 5' primer and a J-beta primer mix that a second PCR of roughly 6 to 11 cycles was run. A single record per CDR3 protein comes from TCRdb applying MiXCR to the 5' RACE reads. The data show over 600,000 distinct CDR3 sequences, more than 20% seen once. Sequenced input: blood. These receptors were taken from a man between 65 and 85 years old in good health.

V usage is TRBV15 and J usage is TRBJ2-5, with D tentatively TRBD1 or TRBD2 (5 bases each). The closer fit of TRBJ2-7 to the DNA end suggests the J call may be wrong. Germline V lookup: CDR1 LNHNV, CDR2 YYDKDF (reference sequence). This CDR3 has 16 residues. In DNA, the CDR3 is TGTGCCACCAGCAGAGATCGGGACGGCCTCTCCTACGAGCAGTACTTC. This gives the protein CATSRDRDGLSYEQYF.

The CDR3 loop reads CASSLSWDSPLHF. For the CDR3, the DNA is TGTGCCAGCAGTTTATCTTGGGATTCACCCCTCCACTTT. The rearrangement joins TRBV27 to TRBJ1-6; D not certain. In germline, CDR1 is MNHEY, CDR2 SMNVEV (reference sequence). V lost 0 bases and J lost 8, with 5 bases in between. The CDR3 is made up of 13 amino acids.

This clonotype came up a few times. CDR3 in DNA: TGTGCCACCAGGCCCAGACTAGCGGGAGAGGTGGATACGCAGTATTTT. It is translated as CATRPRLAGEVDTQYF. The gene calls are TRBV24-1 and TRBJ2-3; 12 nucleotides line up with TRBD2. V lost 7 bases, J lost 6 bases, and 10 bases stayed unmatched. CDR3 size: 16 residues. Germline lookup yields CDR1 KGHDR and CDR2 SFDVKD.

The sample holds a few counts of this clonotype. The genes are TRBV6-6 and TRBJ1-1; TRBD1 agrees at 8 bases. Germline assignment: CDR1 MNHNY and CDR2 SVGAGI (reference sequence). This CDR3 is 15 amino acids long. V lost 1 base to trimming and J lost 4 bases; unmatched junction nucleotides: 5. The CDR3 sequence: CASSYYGQGGTEAFF. In DNA, the CDR3 is TGTGCCAGCAGTTACTACGGACAGGGTGGCACTGAAGCTTTCTTT.

The chain joins TRBV6-2 or TRBV6-3 to TRBJ2-1; 7 bases match TRBD1. V shed 2 bases and J 2 bases; nucleotides not matched to a gene: 12. This CDR3 is 18 amino acids long. Germline CDR1 MNHEY, CDR2 SVGEGT. Here the CDR3 DNA reads TGTGCCAGCAGTTACACAGGGGAAGGAGTTGACACCTACAATGAGCAGTTCTTC. Protein sequence: CASSYTGEGVDTYNEQFF.

This clonotype has only a few counts. The J gene is TRBJ2-1, the V gene TRBV29-1; 7 nucleotides agree with TRBD2. The junction had 5 bases not matched to a gene; V was cut back by 0 bases and J by 0 bases. The CDR3 spans 16 residues. Germline V CDR1 and CDR2: SQVTM, ANQGSEA. CDR3 bases: TGCAGCGTTGAAGAGGCTAGCGGACCCTCCTACAATGAGCAGTTCTTC. Translating it yields CSVEEASGPSYNEQFF.

The gene calls are TRBV7-9 and TRBJ2-7, with D perhaps TRBD2 (6 bases). CDR1 is SEHNR and CDR2 is FQNEAQ in the germline V gene (reference sequence). Trimming removed 2 bases from V and 1 base from J, with 21 bases in between. The CDR3 covers 18 residues. The chain's CDR3 is CASSLQLRAGTQSYEQYF. The CDR3 DNA reads as TGTGCCAGCAGCTTACAACTTCGAGCCGGGACTCAATCCTACGAGCAGTACTTC. Using reference TRBV7-9 and TRBJ2-7 for the parts outside the CDR3, the full variable domain is DTGVSQNPRHKITKRGQNVTFRCDPISEHNRLYWYRQTLGQGPEFLTYFQNEAQLEKSRLLSDRFSAERPKGSFSTLEIQRTEQGDSAMYLCASSLQLRAGTQSYEQYFGPGTRLTVT.

The chain uses TRBV21-1 and TRBJ2-1; the table's D gene call, TRBD2, was not cross checked with the DNA. TRBV21-1 is a known pseudogene. The CDR3 loop spans 16 amino acids. The CDR3 spells CASSEPGRESENEQFF. DNA for the CDR3: TGTGCCAGCAGCGAACCAGGGCGGGAGTCTGAAAATGAGCAGTTCTTC.

The chain combines TRBV4-1 with TRBJ1-1; 7 bases map to TRBD1. The CDR3 is made up of 13 amino acids. The ends lost 0 bases at V and 6 bases at J; junction bases unmatched: 1. Germline CDR1 and CDR2: MGHRA and YSYEKL. This chain's CDR3 is CASSQDRGSEAFF. The CDR3 bases are TGCGCCAGCAGCCAAGACAGGGGGTCTGAAGCTTTCTTT.

This clonotype was counted at least ten times. The DNA for the CDR3 is TGCAGCGTTGGACTAGCGGGAGACGAGGAGACCCAGTACTTC. It translates to CSVGLAGDEETQYF. V gene TRBV29-1 combines with J gene TRBJ2-5; the match to TRBD2 covers 12 bases. Germline lookup yields CDR1 SQVTM and CDR2 ANQGSEA. V shed 4 bases, J shed 5 bases, and the junction held 5 bases outside the gene matches. The CDR3 length is 14 residues.

The genes are TRBV7-6 and TRBJ1-1, with a weak D call TRBD1 (5 bases). The CDR3 covers 14 residues. Trimming took off 0 bases at V and 5 bases at J, with 10 bases between the two ends. Germline CDR1 is SGHVS and CDR2 is FNYEAQ. The CDR3 loop reads CASSLARGGTEAFF. CDR3 in DNA: TGTGCCAGCAGCTTAGCGAGGGGAGGGACTGAAGCTTTCTTT. Drawing the rest from reference TRBV7-6 and TRBJ1-1, the complete variable domain is GAGVSQSPRYKVTKRGQDVALRCDPISGHVSLYWYRQALGQGPEFLTYFNYEAQQDKSGLPNDRFSAERPEGSISTLTIQRTEQRDSAMYRCASSLARGGTEAFFGQGTRLTVV.

Concerning this clonotype itself: The germline gene is not matched at one end of the junction; a read error may be the cause. The rearrangement links TRBV4-1 to TRBJ2-3; D gene unclear. Germline CDR1 reads MGHRA; CDR2 reads YSYEKL. The CDR3 sequence is 13 residues long. Written as DNA, the CDR3 is TGCGCCAGCAGCCCGGATAGTATAGATACGCGGTATTTT. It translates to CASSPDSIDTRYF.

The chain uses TRBV5-5 and TRBJ1-5, with D hard to call. Germline loops: CDR1 SGHKS, CDR2 YYEKEE (reference sequence). V shed 0 bases and J shed 3 bases, with 10 bases lying between them. The length of the CDR3 is 15 residues. CDR3 bases: TGTGCCAGCAGCTTGGCCGCTTGGATCAATCAGCCCCAGCATTTT. It encodes CASSLAAWINQPQHF.

The V call is TRBV2, the J call TRBJ2-5; D possibly corresponds to TRBD2 (5 bases). The J call may be mistaken, given a closer DNA end match to TRBJ2-1. Germline CDR1 SNHLY, CDR2 FYNNEI. The CDR3 loop spans 12 amino acids. This CDR3 reads CASSETGIEQFF. The DNA for the CDR3 is TGTGCCAGCAGTGAAACCGGGATTGAGCAGTTCTTC.

This clonotype was picked up a small number of times. The junction differs from germline at one of its ends, possibly a read error. The chain uses TRBV5-1 and TRBJ2-5; 7 nucleotides line up with TRBD1. The CDR3 loop spans 15 amino acids. CDR1 and CDR2 (germline): SGHRS, YFSETQ. The CDR3 protein is CASNLGSSGGETQYF. Here the CDR3 DNA reads TGCGCCAGCAACTTGGGTTCGTCAGGGGGAGAGACCCAGTACTTC.

This clonotype was seen a few times. The chain combines TRBV18 with TRBJ2-1, with a tentative D call TRBD1 (5 bases). The J call may be in error: the DNA end matches TRBJ2-7 better. CDR3 size: 15 residues. Germline loops: CDR1 KGHSH, CDR2 LQKENI. In DNA form, the CDR3 reads TGTGCCAGCTCATCCGACAGCCTTGGAGCCTACGAGCAGTACTTC. Amino acid sequence: CASSSDSLGAYEQYF.

The table lists this clonotype with a few counts. The chain links TRBV7-3 to TRBJ2-1; TRBD2 matches 13 bases. With 5 bases clipped from V and 6 bases from J, the junction kept 10 bases outside the gene matches. The CDR3 is 17 residues long. From germline, CDR1 is SGHTA and CDR2 FQGTGA. In DNA, the CDR3 is TGTGCCAGCAGCCCCCGGACTAGCGGGAGCCTATTCAATGAGCAGTTCTTC. It encodes CASSPRTSGSLFNEQFF.

In its sample, this clonotype was seen a few times. V usage is TRBV4-2 and J usage is TRBJ2-5; 13 nucleotides agree with TRBD2. The tail of the sequence fits TRBJ2-7 better, so the J call may be wrong. Germline V lookup: CDR1 LGHNA, CDR2 YNFKEQ. This CDR3 has 16 amino acids. The CDR3 protein is CASSQSGLAGAYEQYF. The CDR3 nucleotides read TGTGCCAGCAGCCAATCCGGACTAGCGGGAGCCTACGAGCAGTACTTC.

The chain recombines TRBV15 with TRBJ1-4, with D possibly being TRBD1 (5 bases). V shed 3 bases and J shed 6 bases, with 14 bases lying between them. Germline CDR1 is LNHNV and CDR2 is YYDKDF (reference sequence). The CDR3 extends over 15 amino acids. DNA for the CDR3: TGTGCCACCAGCAGGGGGACTACCAAGGATGAAAAACTGTTTTTT. Translated, it gives CATSRGTTKDEKLFF.

This clonotype was detected only a few times. The J gene is TRBJ2-3, the V gene TRBV10-3; D call uncertain. The V and J ends lost 0 bases and 6 bases respectively, with 10 bases between them. CDR1 is ENHRY and CDR2 is SYGVKD in the germline V gene. CDR3 length: 14 residues. CDR3 sequence reads: CAISESGPWDTQYF. Written as DNA, the CDR3 is TGTGCCATCAGTGAGTCGGGTCCTTGGGATACGCAGTATTTT.

The chain links TRBV5-1 to TRBJ2-5; D tentatively fits TRBD1 or TRBD2 (6 bases each). With the DNA end fitting TRBJ2-7 better, the J assignment may be wrong. This CDR3 contains 14 residues. Germline CDR1 and CDR2: SGHRS and YFSETQ. This chain's CDR3 is CASSMEGHPYEQYF. CDR3 coding DNA: TGCGCCAGCAGCATGGAGGGACATCCCTACGAGCAGTACTTC.

The chain uses TRBV27 and TRBJ2-5; D possibly corresponds to TRBD1 (6 bases). CDR1 and CDR2 from the germline V gene are MNHEY and SMNVEV (reference sequence). The CDR3 has 14 amino acids. V shed 6 bases and J shed 5 bases, with 16 bases lying between them. The CDR3 DNA reads as TGTGCCAGCAGCCTAGTTCAGGGGACGGAGACCCAGTACTTC. Translating it yields CASSLVQGTETQYF.

As for this clonotype: As the CDR3 is not closed by the conserved phenylalanine or tryptophan, this likely results from a read error. This chain links TRBV4-3 with TRBJ2-5, with D unresolved. This CDR3 contains 13 residues. The germline V gene has CDR1 LGHNA and CDR2 YSLEER. V lost 0 bases, J lost 9 bases, and 11 bases lay in between. The CDR3 DNA is TGCGCCAGCAGCCAAGATCGAGGATTAGCCCAGTACTCC. Translated, it gives CASSQDRGLAQYS.

This clonotype was seen ten or more times. The chain carries TRBV10-2 and TRBJ2-1, with no clear D. Trimming took off 5 bases at V and 4 bases at J, with 12 bases between the two ends. The CDR3 runs 14 residues. Per the germline V gene, CDR1 is WSHSY and CDR2 is SAAADI. CDR3 in DNA: TGCGCCAGCAGTCGTACGCTGGATTACAATGAGCAGTTCTTC. It translates to CASSRTLDYNEQFF.

For this clonotype: This is likely a read error, given that the CDR3 carries no conserved phenylalanine or tryptophan at its end. V is TRBV6-2 or TRBV6-3 and J is TRBJ1-1, with no clear D. The length of the CDR3 is 16 residues. Trimming removed 0 bases from V and 5 bases from J, with 16 bases in between. CDR1 and CDR2 (germline): MNHEY, SVGEGT. This chain's CDR3 is CASSYSIFGVKTEAFS. DNA for the CDR3: TGTGCCAGCAGTTACTCGATTTTTGGGGTTAAGACTGAAGCTTTCTCT.

This chain connects TRBV18 to TRBJ2-6, with 7 bases identical to TRBD1. J gave up 2 bases and V 6 bases, and 7 bases lay outside the gene matches. The CDR3 length is 16 residues. CDR1 and CDR2 (germline): KGHSH, LQKENI. CDR3 nucleotides: TGTGCCAGCTCGGATGACAGGGTCCCTGGGGCCAACGTCCTGACTTTC. This translates into CASSDDRVPGANVLTF.

This chain links TRBV7-8 with TRBJ2-2, with D unclear. V was pared by 4 bases and J by 5 bases, with 20 bases between. The germline V gene has CDR1 SGHVS and CDR2 FQNEAQ. The CDR3 contains 17 residues. This CDR3 is CASSSLGVPLRTGELFF. CDR3 coding DNA: TGTGCCAGCAGCTCCCTAGGTGTCCCTCTGCGTACCGGGGAGCTGTTTTTT.

The J gene is TRBJ2-6, the V gene TRBV18; D might be TRBD1 (6 bases). V was pared by 3 bases and J by 2 bases, with 14 bases between. This CDR3 is built from 17 residues. Germline V lookup: CDR1 KGHSH, CDR2 LQKENI. For the CDR3, the DNA is TGTGCCAGCTCACCGTCGCAGGGGATCGCTGGGGCCAACGTCCTGACTTTC. Translation: CASSPSQGIAGANVLTF.

The CDR3 DNA reads as TGCGCCAGCAGCCGCGGGACTTCCACCTCCGAGCAGTACTTC. It codes for CASSRGTSTSEQYF. V is TRBV4-1 and J is TRBJ2-5; D is perhaps TRBD2 (6 bases). The J call may be incorrect, as the DNA end agrees better with TRBJ2-7. The CDR3 runs 14 residues. The germline V gene has CDR1 MGHRA and CDR2 YSYEKL.